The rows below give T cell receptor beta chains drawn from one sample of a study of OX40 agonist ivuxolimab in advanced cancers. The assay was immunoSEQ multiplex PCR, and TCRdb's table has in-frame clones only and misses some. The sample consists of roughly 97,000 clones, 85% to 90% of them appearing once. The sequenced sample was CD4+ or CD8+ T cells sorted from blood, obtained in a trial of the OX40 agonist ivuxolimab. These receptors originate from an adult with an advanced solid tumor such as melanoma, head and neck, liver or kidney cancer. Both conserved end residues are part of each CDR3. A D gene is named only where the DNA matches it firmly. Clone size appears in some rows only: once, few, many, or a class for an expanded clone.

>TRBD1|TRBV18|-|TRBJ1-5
CASSPRGQGSQPQHF
TGTGCCAGCTCACCACGAGGACAGGGCTCTCAGCCCCAGCATTTT
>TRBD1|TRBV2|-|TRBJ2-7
CASQDRGLSYEQYF
TGTGCCAGCCAGGACAGGGGGCTCTCCTACGAGCAGTACTTC
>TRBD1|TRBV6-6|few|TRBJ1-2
CASGQGYGYTF
TGTGCCAGCGGACAGGGTTACGGCTACACCTTC
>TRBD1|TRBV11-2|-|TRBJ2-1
CASSRQGQQFF
TGTGCCAGCAGCCGACAGGGGCAGCAGTTCTTC
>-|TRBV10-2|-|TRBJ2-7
CASSDLRGGDSYEQYF
TGCGCCAGCAGTGACCTGAGGGGGGGCGACTCCTACGAGCAGTACTTC
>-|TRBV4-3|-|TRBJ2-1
CASKRGGTGNNEQFF
TGCGCCAGCAAACGGGGCGGGACGGGGAACAATGAGCAGTTCTTC
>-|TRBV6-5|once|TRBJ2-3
CASKKFGGLTDTQYF
TGTGCCAGCAAAAAATTTGGGGGGCTCACAGATACGCAGTATTTT
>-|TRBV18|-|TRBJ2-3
CASSPTSRSGTDTQYF
TGTGCCAGCTCGCCCACGTCCAGATCTGGCACAGATACGCAGTATTTT
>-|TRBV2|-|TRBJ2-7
CASTPLLNSYEQYF
TGTGCCAGCACGCCACTCCTAAACTCCTACGAGCAGTACTTC
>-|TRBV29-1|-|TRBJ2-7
CSVEVALGSYEQYF
TGCAGCGTTGAAGTAGCACTGGGGAGCTACGAGCAGTACTTC
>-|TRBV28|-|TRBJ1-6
CASSLKAGRFNNSPLHF
TGTGCCAGCAGTTTAAAGGCAGGGAGGTTCAATAATTCACCCCTCCACTTT
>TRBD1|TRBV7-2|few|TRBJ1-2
CASSWETGGSNGGYTF
TGTGCCAGCAGCTGGGAGACAGGGGGCAGTAATGGTGGCTACACCTTC
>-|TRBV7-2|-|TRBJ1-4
CASSSRINEKLFF
TGTGCCAGCAGCTCCAGAATCAATGAAAAACTGTTTTTT
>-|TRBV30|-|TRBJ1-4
CAWSSTRTEMGTNEKLFF
TGTGCCTGGAGTTCAACTCGGACCGAAATGGGGACTAATGAAAAACTGTTTTTT
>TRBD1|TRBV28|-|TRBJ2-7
CASRPTGGREQYF
TGTGCCAGCAGGCCGACAGGGGGCCGCGAGCAGTACTTC
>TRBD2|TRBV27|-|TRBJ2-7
CASSLRGLADYEQYF
TGTGCCAGCAGTTTGAGGGGACTAGCAGATTACGAGCAGTACTTC
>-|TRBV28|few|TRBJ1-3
CASSFQAGNTIYF
TGTGCCAGCAGTTTTCAGGCGGGAAACACCATATATTTT
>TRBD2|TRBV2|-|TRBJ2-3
CASRARLAGNTDTQYF
TGTGCCAGCAGGGCTAGACTAGCGGGGAACACAGATACGCAGTATTTT
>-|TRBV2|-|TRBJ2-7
CASSPTSYEQYF
TGTGCCAGCAGTCCCACCTCCTACGAGCAGTACTTC
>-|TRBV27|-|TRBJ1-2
CASSYGHDPMGGYTF
TGTGCCAGCAGTTACGGACACGACCCCATGGGAGGCTACACCTTC
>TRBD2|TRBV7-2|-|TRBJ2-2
CASSTSGGVTGELFF
TGTGCCAGCAGCACTAGCGGGGGAGTCACCGGGGAGCTGTTTTTT
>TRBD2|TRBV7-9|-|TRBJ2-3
CASSSTSGGPRDTQYF
TGTGCCAGCAGTTCGACTAGCGGGGGACCCAGGGATACGCAGTATTTT
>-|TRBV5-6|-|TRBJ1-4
CASTTFGDEVNEKLFF
TGTGCCAGCACCACCTTTGGGGACGAAGTGAACGAAAAACTGTTTTTT
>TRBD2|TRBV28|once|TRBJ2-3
CASSSGGAKDTQYF
TGTGCCAGCTCCAGCGGGGGGGCCAAAGATACGCAGTATTTT
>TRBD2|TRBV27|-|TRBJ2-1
CASSRWEGLGSSNEQFF
TGTGCCAGCAGCCGCTGGGAGGGGCTTGGGAGCTCCAATGAGCAGTTCTTC
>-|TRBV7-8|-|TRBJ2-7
CASSLGGGGFDEQYF
TGTGCCAGCAGCTTGGGGGGAGGCGGCTTCGACGAGCAGTACTTC
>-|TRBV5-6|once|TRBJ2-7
CASSYGRDSYEQYF
TGTGCCAGCAGCTATGGACGGGACTCCTACGAGCAGTACTTC
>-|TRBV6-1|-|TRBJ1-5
CASEEGAGSDQPQHF
TGTGCCAGCGAGGAAGGGGCAGGGTCTGATCAGCCCCAGCATTTT
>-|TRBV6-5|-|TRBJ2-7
CASILGQGNEQYF
-
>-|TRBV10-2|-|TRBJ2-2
CASSPWGNTGELFF
TGCGCCAGCAGCCCCTGGGGGAACACCGGGGAGCTGTTTTTT
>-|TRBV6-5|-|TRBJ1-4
CASSVQGSEKLFF
TGTGCCAGCAGTGTACAGGGTTCTGAAAAACTGTTTTTT
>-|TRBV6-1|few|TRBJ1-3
CASSEANRVSGNTIYF
TGTGCCAGCAGTGAAGCCAACAGGGTCTCTGGAAACACCATATATTTT
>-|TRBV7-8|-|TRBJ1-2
CASSKQGRDYGYTF
TGTGCCAGCAGCAAACAGGGACGGGACTATGGCTACACCTTC
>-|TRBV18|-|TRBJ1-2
CASSPGGRNTF
TGTGCCAGCTCACCGGGGGGGAGGAACACCTTC
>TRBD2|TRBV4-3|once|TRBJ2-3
CASSQEASGAGGTQYF
TGCGCCAGCAGCCAAGAAGCTAGCGGGGCGGGCGGTACGCAGTATTTT
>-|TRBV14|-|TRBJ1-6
CASSQERRNSPLHF
TGTGCCAGCAGCCAAGAGAGGCGGAATTCACCCCTCCACTTT
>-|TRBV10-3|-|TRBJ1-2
CAISEIYGYTF
TGTGCCATCAGTGAGATATATGGCTACACCTTC
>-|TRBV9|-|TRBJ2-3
CASSVGERADTQYF
TGTGCCAGCAGCGTAGGGGAGAGAGCAGATACGCAGTATTTT
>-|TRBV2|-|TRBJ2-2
CASIPRGGTGELFF
TGTGCCAGCATTCCGCGGGGAGGCACCGGGGAGCTGTTTTTT
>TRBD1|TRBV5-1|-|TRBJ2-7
CASSPGTGNSYEQYF
TGCGCCAGCAGCCCCGGGACAGGGAACTCCTACGAGCAGTACTTC
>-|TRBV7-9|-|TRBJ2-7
CASSWDNSQQYF
TGTGCCAGCAGCTGGGACAACTCGCAGCAGTACTTC
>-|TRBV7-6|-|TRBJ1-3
CASTPTTPGAGNTIYF
TGTGCCAGCACCCCCACCACGCCGGGGGCTGGAAACACCATATATTTT
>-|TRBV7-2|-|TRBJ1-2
CASKGQGAYGYTF
TGTGCCAGCAAAGGCCAGGGAGCCTATGGCTACACCTTC
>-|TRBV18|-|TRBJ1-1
CASSQIGQRFTEAFF
TGTGCCAGCTCACAAATTGGCCAGCGATTCACTGAAGCTTTCTTT
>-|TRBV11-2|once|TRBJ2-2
CASSLALGVGTGELFF
TGTGCCAGCAGCTTAGCCCTGGGGGTCGGCACCGGGGAGCTGTTTTTT
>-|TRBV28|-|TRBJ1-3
CASREQGDRNTIYF
TGTGCCAGCAGGGAACAAGGGGATCGGAACACCATATATTTT
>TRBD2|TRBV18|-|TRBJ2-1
CASSPPGLAGGDEQFF
TGTGCCAGCTCACCACCGGGGCTAGCGGGGGGGGATGAGCAGTTCTTC
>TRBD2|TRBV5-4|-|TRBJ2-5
CASSRPTSGGVETQYF
TGTGCCAGCAGCAGGCCGACTAGCGGGGGGGTGGAGACCCAGTACTTC
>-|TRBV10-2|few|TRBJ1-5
CASRPASGNQPQHF
TGCGCCAGTAGACCCGCAAGTGGGAATCAGCCCCAGCATTTT
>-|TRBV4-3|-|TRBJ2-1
CASSQGGGQHNEQFF
TGCGCCAGCAGCCAAGGCGGGGGCCAACACAATGAGCAGTTCTTC
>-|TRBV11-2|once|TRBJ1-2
CASSLGFEYGYTF
TGTGCCAGCAGCTTAGGGTTCGAATATGGCTACACCTTC
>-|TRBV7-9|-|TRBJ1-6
CASSFSESYNSPLHF
TGTGCCAGCAGCTTTAGCGAATCCTATAATTCACCCCTCCACTTT
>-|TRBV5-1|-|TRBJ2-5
CASSPIRQVQETQYF
TGCGCCAGCAGCCCCATCCGACAGGTTCAAGAGACCCAGTACTTC
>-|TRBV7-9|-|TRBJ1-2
CASSVHDRSNYGYTF
TGTGCCAGCAGCGTACACGACAGATCTAACTATGGCTACACCTTC
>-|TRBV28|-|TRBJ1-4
CASRFATNEKLFF
TGTGCCAGCCGTTTTGCAACTAATGAAAAACTGTTTTTT
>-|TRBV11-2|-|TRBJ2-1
CASSAIGGRTGEQFF
TGTGCCAGCAGCGCCATTGGGGGCCGGACGGGAGAGCAGTTCTTC
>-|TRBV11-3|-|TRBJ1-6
CASSFGIDSPLHF
TGTGCCAGCAGCTTTGGAATAGACTCACCCCTCCACTTT